A selection of T cell receptor beta chains follows, all from one sample in a study of T cell repertoires in cytomegalovirus infection. TCRdb itself ran the reads through MiXCR, one entry per CDR3 protein. The sample contains a few hundred thousand distinct CDR3 sequences, approximately 15% of which appear only once. The specimen sequenced was CD8+ T cells from PBMCs. All receptors derive from a human donor in good health (CMV status not recorded). Some clones in this sample may be carry-over from other donors' samples. Each CDR3 is given with its conserved first and last residue. The D gene is left open where the match is weak. Only some rows state a clone size, as once, few, many or a class for expanded clones.

j_call d_call v_call clone_size cdr3_aa cdr3_nt
TRBJ1-5 NA TRBV7-9 few CASSYDNQPQHF TGTGCCAGCAGTTACGACAATCAGCCCCAGCATTTT
TRBJ1-1 NA TRBV15 few CATSRDLGVLAFF TGTGCCACCAGCAGAGATCTGGGAGTGTTAGCTTTCTTT
TRBJ1-1 NA TRBV29-1 NA CSVAGGQGSEAFF TGCAGCGTTGCGGGGGGGCAGGGCTCTGAAGCTTTCTTT
TRBJ2-5 TRBD2 TRBV5-6 NA CASSLASGGEAQYF TGTGCCAGCAGCTTGGCGTCGGGGGGAGAGGCCCAGTACTTC
TRBJ2-7 NA TRBV9 few CASSVEGAGGHEQYF TGTGCCAGCAGCGTAGAAGGGGCCGGCGGCCACGAGCAGTACTTC
TRBJ2-1 NA TRBV5-6 NA CASSLGSAGYNEQFF TGTGCCAGCAGCCTGGGGTCGGCAGGGTACAATGAGCAGTTCTTC
TRBJ2-1 TRBD1 TRBV6-1 many CASSSPDRVTYNEQFF TGTGCCAGCAGTTCCCCCGACAGGGTTACCTACAATGAGCAGTTCTTC
TRBJ2-7 NA TRBV5-1 few CASSFGDSGANEQYF TGCGCCAGCAGCTTTGGGGACAGCGGGGCGAACGAGCAGTACTTC
TRBJ1-6 NA TRBV14 NA CASSPRGGGNSPLHF TGTGCCAGCAGCCCCCGTGGAGGGGGGAATTCACCCCTCCACTTT
TRBJ1-5 NA TRBV5-6 many CASSLYSGENQPQHF TGTGCCAGCAGCTTGTACTCGGGGGAGAATCAGCCCCAGCATTTT
TRBJ2-3 NA TRBV6-5 once CASSYLGDADTQYF TGTGCCAGCAGTTACTTGGGGGACGCAGATACGCAGTATTTT
TRBJ2-7 TRBD1 TRBV7-9 NA CASSPLLTGTEQYF TGTGCCAGCAGCCCCCTCCTGACAGGGACCGAGCAGTACTTC
TRBJ2-1 NA TRBV6-2/TRBV6-3 NA CASSSSRVANEQFF TGTGCCAGCAGTTCGAGTAGGGTAGCGAATGAGCAGTTCTTC
TRBJ1-1 NA TRBV29-1 many CSVAKGEHTEAFF TGCAGCGTCGCTAAGGGGGAACACACTGAAGCTTTCTTT
TRBJ2-1 NA TRBV7-9 few CASTTGPNEQFF TGTGCCAGCACCACGGGGCCCAATGAGCAGTTCTTC
TRBJ1-2 TRBD1 TRBV29-1 few CSVPRDRRNYGYTF TGCAGCGTTCCCCGGGACAGGCGGAACTATGGCTACACCTTC
TRBJ1-5 NA TRBV7-9 many CASSLGFQPQHF TGTGCCAGCAGCTTAGGGTTCCAGCCCCAGCATTTT
TRBJ1-1 NA TRBV4-1 many CASSSARNTEAFF TGCGCCAGCAGCTCGGCTCGGAACACTGAAGCTTTCTTT
TRBJ2-2 NA TRBV5-6 NA CASSRETVPEDGELFF TGTGCCAGCAGCCGAGAGACCGTCCCAGAAGACGGGGAGCTGTTTTTT
TRBJ1-5 NA TRBV27 NA CASSQTRSNQPQHF TGTGCCAGCAGCCAGACTAGGAGCAATCAGCCCCAGCATTTT
TRBJ1-1 NA TRBV14 NA CASSLNTGTKNTEAFF TGTGCCAGCAGCCTCAATACCGGGACGAAAAACACTGAAGCTTTCTTT
TRBJ1-1 TRBD1 TRBV7-4 NA CASSQGTGGMNTEAFF TGTGCCAGCAGCCAAGGGACAGGGGGGATGAACACTGAAGCTTTCTTT
TRBJ2-1 TRBD1 TRBV20-1 NA CSARARDRGHNEQFF TGCAGTGCAAGAGCCAGGGACAGGGGGCATAATGAGCAGTTCTTC
TRBJ2-5 TRBD1 TRBV28 NA CASSLGTGLVAGGETQYF TGTGCCAGCAGTTTAGGGACAGGGCTCGTAGCGGGCGGGGAGACCCAGTACTTC
TRBJ2-7 NA TRBV7-9 many CASSRLVSEQYF TGTGCCAGCAGCCGACTAGTCTCCGAGCAGTACTTC
TRBJ2-3 TRBD2 TRBV29-1 many CSVDGLAAPPDTQYF TGCAGCGTTGACGGACTAGCGGCCCCCCCAGATACGCAGTATTTT
TRBJ2-7 NA TRBV5-4 few CASSYGGPTYEQYF TGTGCCAGCAGCTACGGGGGGCCTACCTACGAGCAGTACTTC
TRBJ2-5 NA TRBV11-2 many CASSLTPQETQYF TGTGCCAGCAGCTTAACCCCCCAAGAGACCCAGTACTTC
TRBJ2-1 TRBD1 TRBV20-1 NA CSASSGTGSYNEQFF TGCAGTGCTAGTTCCGGGACAGGCTCCTACAATGAGCAGTTCTTC
TRBJ2-1 NA TRBV5-5 NA CASSPGPRPNEQFF TGTGCCAGCAGCCCGGGACCCCGGCCCAATGAGCAGTTCTTC
TRBJ2-5 NA TRBV29-1 NA CSVEDPRGRGALGETQYF TGCAGCGTTGAAGATCCGCGGGGGCGAGGCGCCTTGGGAGAGACCCAGTACTTC
TRBJ1-2 NA TRBV6-2/TRBV6-3 few CASSEGFNYGYTF TGTGCCAGCTCTGAGGGGTTCAACTATGGCTACACCTTC
TRBJ1-5 NA TRBV4-3 few CASSQDPGQNQPQHF TGCGCCAGCAGCCAAGATCCCGGACAGAATCAGCCCCAGCATTTT
TRBJ1-6 TRBD1 TRBV20-1 NA CSAGDSQSSYNSPLHF TGCAGTGCGGGGGACAGTCAGAGCTCCTATAATTCACCCCTCCACTTT
TRBJ2-2 NA TRBV27 NA CASSLSFGARGELFF TGTGCCAGCAGTTTATCTTTCGGCGCTCGCGGGGAGCTGTTTTTT
TRBJ2-7 NA TRBV7-8 once CASSEAAGSNEQYF TGTGCCAGCAGCGAGGCGGCCGGATCCAACGAGCAGTACTTC
TRBJ2-7 TRBD2 TRBV6-2/TRBV6-3 many CASSYFRRSGGSSYEQYF TGTGCCAGCAGTTACTTTCGTCGGAGCGGGGGAAGCTCCTACGAGCAGTACTTC
TRBJ2-1 NA TRBV2 NA CASRGGLWEQFF TGTGCCAGCAGGGGGGGACTTTGGGAGCAGTTCTTC
TRBJ2-7 NA TRBV7-9 many CASSPGVEQYF TGTGCCAGCAGCCCAGGGGTCGAGCAGTACTTC
TRBJ1-6 NA TRBV7-3 NA CASSPGGNSPLHF TGTGCCAGCAGCCCCGGAGGTAATTCACCCCTCCACTTT
TRBJ1-1 TRBD1 TRBV19 NA CASSESGTGITEAFF TGTGCCAGTAGTGAGTCCGGGACAGGGATTACTGAAGCTTTCTTT
TRBJ2-1 NA TRBV10-3 NA CAIKAETYNEQFF TGTGCCATCAAAGCTGAGACTTACAATGAGCAGTTCTTC
TRBJ2-7 TRBD1 TRBV20-1 NA CSARDGDRAYEQYF TGCAGTGCTAGAGATGGCGACAGGGCCTACGAGCAGTACTTC
TRBJ2-7 TRBD2 TRBV28 NA CASSFSTTSGSTYEQYF TGTGCCAGCAGTTTTTCCACCACTAGCGGGAGCACCTACGAGCAGTACTTC
TRBJ2-1 NA TRBV4-1 NA CASSQDPGLAGTLQFF TGCGCCAGCAGCCAAGATCCGGGGCTAGCAGGGACCTTGCAGTTCTTC
TRBJ2-1 TRBD2 TRBV4-2 many CASSQEGPQSGGAYNEQFF TGTGCCAGCAGCCAAGAGGGCCCCCAGAGCGGGGGGGCCTACAATGAGCAGTTCTTC
TRBJ2-7 NA TRBV29-1 NA CSVEGTNPYEQYF TGCAGCGTTGAAGGGACTAACCCCTACGAGCAGTACTTC
TRBJ1-1 NA TRBV6-5 NA CASSYDAGEGTEAFF TGTGCCAGCAGTTACGACGCAGGAGAGGGAACTGAAGCTTTCTTT
TRBJ2-1 TRBD1 TRBV12-5 few CASGFTTSGTGAYNEQFF TGTGCTAGTGGTTTCACAACCTCCGGGACAGGGGCCTACAATGAGCAGTTCTTC
TRBJ2-7 TRBD1 TRBV14 few CASSRDSLPPEQYF TGTGCCAGCAGCAGGGACAGCCTCCCCCCTGAGCAGTACTTC
TRBJ2-7 NA TRBV7-9 many CASSSTQGPEQYF TGTGCCAGCAGCTCAACACAGGGACCCGAGCAGTACTTC
TRBJ1-2 TRBD1 TRBV7-6 NA CASSYTHRGEPYGYTF TGTGCCAGCAGCTATACTCACAGGGGGGAACCCTATGGCTACACCTTC
TRBJ2-3 TRBD1 TRBV7-2 many CASSLPGQSTDTQYF TGTGCCAGCAGTTTGCCGGGACAGAGCACAGATACGCAGTATTTT
TRBJ2-7 NA TRBV2 NA CATEGDKNYEQYF TGTGCCACCGAAGGGGACAAAAACTACGAGCAGTACTTC